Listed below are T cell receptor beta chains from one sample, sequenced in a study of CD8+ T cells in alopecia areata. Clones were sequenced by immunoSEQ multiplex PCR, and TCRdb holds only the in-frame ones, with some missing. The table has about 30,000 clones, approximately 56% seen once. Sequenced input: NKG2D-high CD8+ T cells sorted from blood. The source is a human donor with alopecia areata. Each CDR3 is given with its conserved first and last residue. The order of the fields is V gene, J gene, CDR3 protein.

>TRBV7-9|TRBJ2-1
CASSGLAGGLYNEQFF
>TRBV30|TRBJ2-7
CAWSVTTGPYEQYF
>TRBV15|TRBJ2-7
CATSPGTGPYEQYF
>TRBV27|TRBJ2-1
CASRGLVGLNEQFF
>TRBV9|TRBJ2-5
CASSETGGQETQYF
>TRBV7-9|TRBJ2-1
CASSLGTTSGDYNEQFF
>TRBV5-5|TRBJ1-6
CASSERTDSPLHF
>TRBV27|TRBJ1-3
CASSPTVRNTIYF
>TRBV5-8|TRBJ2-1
CASSDTDRSSYNEQFF
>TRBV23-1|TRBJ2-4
CASSPGHLAKNIQYF
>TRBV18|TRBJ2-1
CASSPSDSSFNEQFF
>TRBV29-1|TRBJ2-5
CSVGGIRETQYF
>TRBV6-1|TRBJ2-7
CASIGDRIEQYF
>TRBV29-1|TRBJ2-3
CSVEGIGRGDSTDTQYF
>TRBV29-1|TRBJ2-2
CSVGRSNTGELFF
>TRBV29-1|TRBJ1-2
CSAVDLRLDRSDYGYTF
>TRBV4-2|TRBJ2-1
CASSQEDREYNEQFF
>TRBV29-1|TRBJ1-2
CSVELATDYGYTF
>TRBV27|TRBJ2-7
CASSPLGTGGPYEQYF
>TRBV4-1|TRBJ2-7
CASSPYPGNNYEQYF
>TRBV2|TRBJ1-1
CASNGIMNTEAFF
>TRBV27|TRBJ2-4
CASSFEGLAGEGGIQYF
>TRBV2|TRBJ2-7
CASSSGRPEQYF
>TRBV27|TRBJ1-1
CASSLSPGGGTEAFF
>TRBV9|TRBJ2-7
CASSAVPLYEQYF
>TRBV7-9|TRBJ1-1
CASRRVRDMNTEAFF
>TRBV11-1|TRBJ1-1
CASSWKPGSNTEAFF
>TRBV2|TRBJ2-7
CASREPGQGGYEQYF
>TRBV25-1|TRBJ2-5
CASSVSGGETQYF
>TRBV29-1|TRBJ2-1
CSVGTSGLPYFSYNEQFF
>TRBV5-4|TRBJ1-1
CASSLAQGNTEAFF
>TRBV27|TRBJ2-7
CASSLSIGQTYEQYF
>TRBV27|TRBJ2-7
CASSAGADHEQYF
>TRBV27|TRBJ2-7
CASSYQGGYEQYF
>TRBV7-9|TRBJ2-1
CASSFLAGSYNEQFF
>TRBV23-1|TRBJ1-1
CASSQRTGPYCTEAFF
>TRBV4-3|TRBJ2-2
CASSQVGSGELFF
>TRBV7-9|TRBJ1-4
CASSLAGRYDEKLFF
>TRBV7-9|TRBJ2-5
CASSPGQGIDSETQYF
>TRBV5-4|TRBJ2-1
CASSLVLAGYNEQFF
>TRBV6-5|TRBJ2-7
CASSYRGPPLYEQYF
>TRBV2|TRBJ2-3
CASSHSTDTQYF
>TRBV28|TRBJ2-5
CASSLSSYTSGPETQYF
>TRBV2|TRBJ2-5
CASSDGTSGRETQYF
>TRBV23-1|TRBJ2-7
CASSQLGATHEQYF
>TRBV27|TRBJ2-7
CASSARTGYEQYF
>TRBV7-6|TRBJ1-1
CASSLSQGTTEAFF
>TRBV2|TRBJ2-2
CASKTGIRVSNTGELFF
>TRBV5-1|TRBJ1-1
CASSLGQRNTEAFF
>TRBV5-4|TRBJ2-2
CASTPGRNTGELFF
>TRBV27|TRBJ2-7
CASSLGFGDRAYEQYF
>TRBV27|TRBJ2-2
CASRAIAGSTGELFF
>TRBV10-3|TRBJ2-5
CAISDPGLEQETQYF
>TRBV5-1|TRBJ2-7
CASSYTGTGVAEQYF
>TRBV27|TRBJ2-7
CASSLLGTGGGADYEQYF
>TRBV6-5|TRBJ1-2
CASSSIGTDYGYTF